Below, one TCR beta chain is given with its context. The germline V gene has CDR1 SGHAT and CDR2 FQNNGV. The V end lost 2 bases, the J end lost 5 bases, and 13 bases lay between the germline ends. CDR3 length equals 15 residues. This sample stems from a study of blood T cell repertoires in COVID-19. The overall study: COVID-19 samples from acute and convalescent phases originated in the United States, Italy and Spain.

In the authors' workflow: Estimates of nucleated cell counts were drawn from the amplification of reference gene primers. Produced via immunoSEQ multiplex PCR; TCRdb's table is partial and in-frame only. V, J and clone size reflect that table, while D and trimming were determined from the DNA. This sample carries over 200,000 clones, roughly four fifths of them seen once, and the ten largest clones take around 9%. The sequence came from a man aged 40-50 years who had recovered from COVID-19. The chain employs TRBV11-2 and TRBJ2-1, with a possible D match to TRBD2 (6 bases). Sequenced: PBMCs or T cells enriched from blood (not recorded which). The CDR3 here is CASSLFHGGDNEQFF. The CDR3 coding sequence is TGTGCCAGCAGCTTATTCCACGGGGGTGACAATGAGCAGTTCTTC.